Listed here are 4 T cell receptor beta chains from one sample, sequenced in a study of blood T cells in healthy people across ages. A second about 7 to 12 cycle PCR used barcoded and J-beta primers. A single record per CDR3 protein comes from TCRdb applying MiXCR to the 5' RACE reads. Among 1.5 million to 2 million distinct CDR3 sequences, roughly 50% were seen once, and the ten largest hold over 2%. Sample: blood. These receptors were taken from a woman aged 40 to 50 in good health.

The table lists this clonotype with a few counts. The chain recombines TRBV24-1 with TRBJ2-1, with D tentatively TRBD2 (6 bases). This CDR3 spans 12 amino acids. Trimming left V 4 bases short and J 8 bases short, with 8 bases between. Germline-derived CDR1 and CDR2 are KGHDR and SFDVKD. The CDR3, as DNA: TGTGCCACCAGTGACCGACTAGATGAGCAGTTCTTC. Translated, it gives CATSDRLDEQFF.

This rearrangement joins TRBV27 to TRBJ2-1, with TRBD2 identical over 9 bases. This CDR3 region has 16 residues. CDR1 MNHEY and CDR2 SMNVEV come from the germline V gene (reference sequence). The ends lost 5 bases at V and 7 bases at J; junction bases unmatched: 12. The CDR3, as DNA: TGTGCCAGCAGTCCCCGGGGTAGCGGGGGCCTAAATGAGCAGTTCTTC. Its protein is CASSPRGSGGLNEQFF.

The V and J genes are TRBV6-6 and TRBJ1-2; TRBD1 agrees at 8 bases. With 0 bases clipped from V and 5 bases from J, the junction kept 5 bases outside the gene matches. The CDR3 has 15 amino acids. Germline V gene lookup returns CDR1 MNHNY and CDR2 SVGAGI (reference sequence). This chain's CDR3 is CASSYSQGARYGYTF. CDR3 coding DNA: TGTGCCAGCAGTTACTCGCAGGGGGCGCGGTATGGCTACACCTTC.

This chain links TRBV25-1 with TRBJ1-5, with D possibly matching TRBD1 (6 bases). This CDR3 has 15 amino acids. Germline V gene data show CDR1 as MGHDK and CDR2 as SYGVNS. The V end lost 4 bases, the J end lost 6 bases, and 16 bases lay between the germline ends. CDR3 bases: TGTGCCAGCAGTGGCGGAACAGGGATCAGTCAGCCCCAGCATTTT. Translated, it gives CASSGGTGISQPQHF.